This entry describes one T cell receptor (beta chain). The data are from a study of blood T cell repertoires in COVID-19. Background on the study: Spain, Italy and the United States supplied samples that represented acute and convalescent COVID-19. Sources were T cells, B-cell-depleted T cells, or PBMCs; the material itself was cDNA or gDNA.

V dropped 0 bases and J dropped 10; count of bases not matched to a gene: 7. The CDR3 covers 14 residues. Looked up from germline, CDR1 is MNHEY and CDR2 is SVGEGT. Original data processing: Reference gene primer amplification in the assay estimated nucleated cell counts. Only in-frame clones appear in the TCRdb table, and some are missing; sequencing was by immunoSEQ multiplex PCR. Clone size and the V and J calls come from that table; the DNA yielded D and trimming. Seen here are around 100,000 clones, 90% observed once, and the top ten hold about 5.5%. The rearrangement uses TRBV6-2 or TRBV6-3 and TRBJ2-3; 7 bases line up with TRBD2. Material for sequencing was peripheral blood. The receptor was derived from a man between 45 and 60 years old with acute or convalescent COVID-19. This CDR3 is CASSYSGDYFPQYF. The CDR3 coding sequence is TGTGCCAGCAGTTACTCTGGGGACTACTTTCCGCAGTATTTT.